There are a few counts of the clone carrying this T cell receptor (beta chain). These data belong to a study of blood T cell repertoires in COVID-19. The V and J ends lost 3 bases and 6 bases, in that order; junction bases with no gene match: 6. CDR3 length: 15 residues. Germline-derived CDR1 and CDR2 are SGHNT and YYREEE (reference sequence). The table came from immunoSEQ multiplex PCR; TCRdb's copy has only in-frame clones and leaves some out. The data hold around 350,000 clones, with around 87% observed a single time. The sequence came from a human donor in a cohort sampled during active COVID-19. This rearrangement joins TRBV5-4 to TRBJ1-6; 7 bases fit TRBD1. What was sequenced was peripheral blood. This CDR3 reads CASSYGTATNSPLHF. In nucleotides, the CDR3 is TGTGCCAGCAGCTACGGGACAGCCACTAATTCACCCCTCCACTTT.